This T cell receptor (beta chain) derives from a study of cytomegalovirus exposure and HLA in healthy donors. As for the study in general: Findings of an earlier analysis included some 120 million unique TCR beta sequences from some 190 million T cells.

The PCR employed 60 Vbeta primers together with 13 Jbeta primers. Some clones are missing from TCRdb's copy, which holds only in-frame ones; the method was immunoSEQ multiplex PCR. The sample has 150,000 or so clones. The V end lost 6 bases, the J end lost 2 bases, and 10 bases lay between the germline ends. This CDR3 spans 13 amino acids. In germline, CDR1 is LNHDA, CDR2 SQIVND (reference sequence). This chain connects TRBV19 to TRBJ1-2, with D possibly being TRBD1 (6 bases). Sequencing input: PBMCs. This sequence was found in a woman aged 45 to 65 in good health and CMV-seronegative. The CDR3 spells CASREDRNYGYTF. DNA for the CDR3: TGTGCCAGTAGGGAGGACAGAAACTATGGCTACACCTTC.